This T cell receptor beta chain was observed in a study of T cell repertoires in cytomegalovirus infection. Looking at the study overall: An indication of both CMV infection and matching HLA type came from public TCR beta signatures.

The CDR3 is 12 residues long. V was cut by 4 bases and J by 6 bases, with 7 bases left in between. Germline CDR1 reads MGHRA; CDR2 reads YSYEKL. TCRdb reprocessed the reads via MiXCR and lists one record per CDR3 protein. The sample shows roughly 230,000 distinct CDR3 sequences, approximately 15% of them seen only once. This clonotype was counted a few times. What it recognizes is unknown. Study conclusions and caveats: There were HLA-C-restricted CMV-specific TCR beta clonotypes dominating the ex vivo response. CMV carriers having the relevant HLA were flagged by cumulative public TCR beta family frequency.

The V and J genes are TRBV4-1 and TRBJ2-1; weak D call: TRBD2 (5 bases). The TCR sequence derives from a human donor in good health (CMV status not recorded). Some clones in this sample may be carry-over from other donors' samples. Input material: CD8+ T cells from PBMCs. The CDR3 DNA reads TGCGCCAGCAGCCCGCGGGCCAATGAGCAGTTCTTC. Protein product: CASSPRANEQFF.